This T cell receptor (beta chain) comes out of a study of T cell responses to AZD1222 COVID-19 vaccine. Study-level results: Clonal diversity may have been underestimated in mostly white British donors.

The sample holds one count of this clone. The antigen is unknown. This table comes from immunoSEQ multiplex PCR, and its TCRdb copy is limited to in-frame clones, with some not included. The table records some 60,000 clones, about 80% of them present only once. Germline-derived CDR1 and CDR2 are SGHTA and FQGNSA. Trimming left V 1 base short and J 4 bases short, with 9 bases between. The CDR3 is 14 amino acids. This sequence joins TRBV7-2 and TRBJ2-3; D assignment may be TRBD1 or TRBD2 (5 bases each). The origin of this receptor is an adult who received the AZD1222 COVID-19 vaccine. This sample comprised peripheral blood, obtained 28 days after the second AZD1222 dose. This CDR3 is CASSLVVGADTQYF. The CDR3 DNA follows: TGTGCCAGCAGCTTAGTGGTGGGGGCAGATACGCAGTATTTT.